This TCR beta chain comes out of a study of CD8 T cells in ankylosing spondylitis. Notes on the study in general: Apparently characteristic of ankylosing spondylitis blood was a TCR beta motif (fewer than ten highly homologous variants). Disease-linked clones proved CD8+ and comparatively uncommon in peripheral blood.

Trimming cost V 8 bases and J 3 bases, with 11 bases left between them. The CDR3 covers 13 residues. Germline CDR1 reads KGHSH; CDR2 reads LQKENI. TCRdb re-called the 5' RACE reads with MiXCR, one entry per CDR3 protein. The table has about 540,000 distinct CDR3 sequences, about 13% seen once. Comment on this clonotype: Its antigen remains unidentified.

The V call is TRBV18, the J call TRBJ1-5; D is undetermined. This clonotype was obtained from a male donor with ankylosing spondylitis. Sequences were obtained from blood, either unsorted or a sorted T cell fraction (not recorded which). CDR3 sequence reads: CASGRSYNQPQHF. CDR3 sequence (DNA): TGTGCCAGCGGACGGAGCTACAATCAGCCCCAGCATTTT. The full variable domain, in which reference TRBV18 and TRBJ1-5 provide the parts outside the CDR3, is NAGVMQNPRHLVRRRGQEARLRCSPMKGHSHVYWYRQLPEEGLKFMVYLQKENIIDESGMPKERFSAEFPKEGPSILRIQQVVRGDSAAYFCASGRSYNQPQHFGDGTRLSIL.